These T cell receptor beta chains were read from a single sample in a study of CD8 T cells in ankylosing spondylitis. In TCRdb, the 5' RACE reads were re-called with MiXCR into one record per CDR3 protein. This table has some 840,000 distinct CDR3 sequences, roughly 12% appearing once. Specimen: blood, either unsorted or a sorted T cell fraction (not recorded which). The receptor source for this set is a male donor with ankylosing spondylitis. CDR3s include the opening cysteine and the closing phenylalanine or tryptophan. A D gene is named only where the DNA matches it firmly. Part of the rows lack a size; the others show once, few, many or a class for expanded clones.

TRBD1 - TRBJ2-7 TRBV7-8 CASRKTGTGSYEQYF TGTGCCAGCAGAAAGACCGGGACAGGGTCCTACGAGCAGTACTTC
- many TRBJ2-1 TRBV6-2/TRBV6-3 CASSYRVPYNEQFF TGTGCCAGCAGTTACAGGGTTCCCTACAATGAGCAGTTCTTC
TRBD1 few TRBJ1-2 TRBV27 CASSLVGLTGNYGYTF TGTGCCAGCAGTTTGGTTGGGCTGACAGGGAACTATGGCTACACCTTC
- many TRBJ2-1 TRBV20-1 CSARASNYNEQFF TGCAGTGCTAGAGCTTCTAACTACAATGAGCAGTTCTTC
- few TRBJ2-1 TRBV3-1 CASSSQGQGYNEQFF TGTGCCAGCAGCTCACAGGGACAAGGGTACAATGAGCAGTTCTTC
TRBD2 - TRBJ2-7 TRBV10-2 CASLIRAGVSYEQYF TGCGCCAGCCTGATCCGGGCGGGAGTCTCCTACGAGCAGTACTTC
- few TRBJ2-3 TRBV20-1 CSARRASTMTQYF TGCAGTGCCCGCCGGGCGTCCACGATGACGCAGTATTTT
TRBD1 once TRBJ1-5 TRBV4-1 CASSQAGTGYDQPQHF TGCGCCAGCAGCCAAGCCGGGACAGGTTACGATCAGCCCCAGCATTTT
TRBD1 - TRBJ2-7 TRBV20-1 CSGNGDSYEQYF TGCAGTGGTAATGGGGACAGCTACGAGCAGTACTTC
- many TRBJ2-3 TRBV10-3 CAISESALVAPADTQYF TGTGCCATCAGTGAGTCCGCCCTAGTGGCCCCCGCAGATACGCAGTATTTT
- few TRBJ2-7 TRBV5-1 CASSLAAERHEQYF TGCGCCAGCAGCTTGGCCGCAGAACGCCACGAGCAGTACTTC
- few TRBJ2-1 TRBV7-2 CASSSPGPNEQFF TGTGCCAGCAGTTCGCCGGGTCCGAATGAGCAGTTCTTC
- many TRBJ1-1 TRBV20-1 CSASQVATEAFF TGCAGTGCTAGCCAGGTAGCCACTGAAGCTTTCTTT
TRBD1 few TRBJ1-6 TRBV30 CAWSVSRGLGNPSPLHF TGTGCCTGGAGTGTCTCCAGGGGGCTCGGGAATCCTTCACCCCTCCACTTT
TRBD1 once TRBJ2-5 TRBV28 CASKLDRGGETQYF TGTGCCAGCAAACTCGACAGGGGAGGAGAGACCCAGTACTTC
- few TRBJ2-3 TRBV7-2 CASSPRRETDTQYF TGTGCCAGCAGCCCACGACGGGAGACAGATACGCAGTATTTT
TRBD2 few TRBJ2-3 TRBV12-3/TRBV12-4 CASSLLAGAFTDTQYF TGTGCCAGCAGCTTACTAGCGGGGGCATTCACAGATACGCAGTATTTT
- - TRBJ1-2 TRBV20-1 CSAAGEGTTYGYTF TGCAGTGCAGCCGGGGAGGGCACTACATATGGCTACACCTTC
TRBD1 few TRBJ1-5 TRBV20-1 CSASGTGFSNQPQHF TGCAGTGCTAGCGGGACAGGGTTTAGCAATCAGCCCCAGCATTTT
TRBD1 few TRBJ1-1 TRBV10-1 CASSPGQGITTEAFF TGCGCCAGCAGTCCGGGACAGGGGATCACCACTGAAGCTTTCTTT
TRBD1 - TRBJ2-2 TRBV28 CASSADRGGELFF TGTGCCAGCAGTGCGGACAGGGGAGGGGAGCTGTTTTTT
- - TRBJ1-1 TRBV6-1 CASGDREAFF TGTGCCAGCGGAGACAGGGAAGCTTTCTTT
TRBD1 - TRBJ1-2 TRBV19 CASSVDRAGYGYTF TGTGCCAGTAGTGTGGACAGGGCCGGCTATGGCTACACCTTC
TRBD1 - TRBJ1-1 TRBV5-1 CASSLRRVGQGLNTEAFF TGCGCCAGCAGCTTGCGCCGGGTAGGACAGGGGTTGAACACTGAAGCTTTCTTT
TRBD2 - TRBJ2-7 TRBV10-3 CAISESSPLAGNYEQYF TGTGCCATCAGTGAGTCGAGTCCCCTAGCGGGAAACTACGAGCAGTACTTC
- few TRBJ1-3 TRBV4-2 CASSQVWTSGNTIYF TGTGCCAGCAGCCAAGTTTGGACCTCTGGAAACACCATATATTTT
TRBD2 few TRBJ2-7 TRBV20-1 CSALAGGDYEQYF TGCAGTGCGCTAGCGGGGGGGGACTACGAGCAGTACTTC